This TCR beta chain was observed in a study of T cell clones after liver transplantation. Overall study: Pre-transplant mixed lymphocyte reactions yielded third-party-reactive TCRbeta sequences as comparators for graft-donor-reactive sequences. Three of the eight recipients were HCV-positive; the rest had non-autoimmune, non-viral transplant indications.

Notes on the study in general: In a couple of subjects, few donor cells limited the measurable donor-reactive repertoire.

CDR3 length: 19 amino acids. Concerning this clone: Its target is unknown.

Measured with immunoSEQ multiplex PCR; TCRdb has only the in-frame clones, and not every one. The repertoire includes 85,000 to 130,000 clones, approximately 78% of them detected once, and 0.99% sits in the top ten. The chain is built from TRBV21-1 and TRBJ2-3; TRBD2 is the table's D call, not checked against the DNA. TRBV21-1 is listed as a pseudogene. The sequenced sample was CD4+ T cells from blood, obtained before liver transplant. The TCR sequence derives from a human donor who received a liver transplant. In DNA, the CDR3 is TGTGCCAGCAGCAAAGCGCTTCGGGGACTAGCGGGAGGAACAGATACGCAGTATTTT. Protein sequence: CASSKALRGLAGGTDTQYF.